This T cell receptor (beta chain) was profiled in a study of chemoradiotherapy in HPV16-positive cancers. CDR3 length equals 11 residues. The V gene's germline CDR1 is SGHTS and CDR2 YDEGEE. The ends were cut back, 5 bases at V and 6 bases at J, with 7 bases in the middle. The method was immunoSEQ multiplex PCR; TCRdb's version includes in-frame clones alone and lacks a portion of them. The sample holds 30,000 to 40,000 clones, 80% seen once. The J gene is TRBJ2-3, the V gene TRBV5-8; D call uncertain. The receptor comes from a human donor with HPV-associated anogenital cancer. The sequenced sample was blood, obtained from a patient who underwent chemoradiotherapy. The CDR3 DNA reads as TGTGCCAGCAGGTACACGGATACGCAGTATTTT. Translating gives CASRYTDTQYF.